These 18 T cell receptor beta chains originate from one sample sequenced in a study of CXCR3-negative and CXCR3-positive naive CD8 T cells. Carrying UMI labels, the TRB cDNA libraries were prepared through 5' RACE. From the 5' RACE reads, TCRdb lists one entry per CDR3 protein and no DNA. The data show roughly 50,000 distinct CDR3 sequences, and the top ten clones hold around 20%. The sequenced sample consisted of memory CD8+ T cells from blood. Receptor source: a human donor in good health. Some clones in this sample may be carry-over from other donors' samples.

This sequence joins TRBV29-1 and TRBJ2-1; no DNA is available, so the TRBD1 call from TCRdb remains unchecked. The length of the CDR3 is 13 residues. Germline V gene data show CDR1 as SQVTM and CDR2 as ANQGSEA. Here the CDR3 reads CSVEIILRREQFF.

The rearrangement joins TRBV20-1 to TRBJ2-7; with no DNA, the TCRdb D assignment of TRBD1 cannot be verified. Germline V gives CDR1 DFQATT, CDR2 SNEGSKA (reference sequence). This CDR3 is 17 amino acids long. The CDR3 reads CSALNSFQGALTYEQYF.

The genes are TRBV9 and TRBJ2-7; TCRdb designates TRBD1, a call that cannot be tested without DNA. The CDR3 is 15 amino acids. Germline V gives CDR1 SGDLS, CDR2 YYNGEE. The CDR3 is CASSVDGTGTYEQYF. Filled out from reference TRBV9 and TRBJ2-7, the complete variable domain reads DSGVTQTPKHLITATGQRVTLRCSPRSGDLSVYWYQQSLDQGLQFLIQYYNGEERAKGNILERFSAQQFPDLHSELNLSSLELGDSALYFCASSVDGTGTYEQYFGPGTRLTVT.

V gene TRBV15 combines with J gene TRBJ1-4. The CDR3 runs to 13 residues. Germline assignment: CDR1 LNHNV and CDR2 YYDKDF (reference sequence). The CDR3 protein is CATSRVRIEKLFF.

The chain recombines TRBV7-9 with TRBJ1-2; there is no DNA to check the TCRdb D call of TRBD1. Germline V gene lookup returns CDR1 SEHNR and CDR2 FQNEAQ (reference sequence). The length of the CDR3 is 15 residues. The CDR3 sequence: CASSTDRGSDYGYTF.

The rearrangement links TRBV7-6 to TRBJ2-1; the D call of TRBD2 rests on TCRdb alone, since no DNA is present to check it. From germline, CDR1 is SGHVS and CDR2 FNYEAQ. The CDR3 loop spans 16 amino acids. The CDR3 spells CASSLAGPAGDLGQFF.

The chain carries TRBV7-6 and TRBJ2-2; the D gene TCRdb calls, TRBD1, cannot be checked with no DNA. The CDR3 sequence is 15 residues long. Germline CDR1 is SGHVS and CDR2 is FNYEAQ. CDR3 sequence reads: CASSQTGGLTGELFF.

The gene calls are TRBV7-3 and TRBJ2-2; the TCRdb call, TRBD2, lacks DNA for checking. Germline CDR1 reads SGHTA; CDR2 reads FQGTGA. CDR3 length: 13 amino acids. This CDR3 is CASRSGLAGELFF. The entire variable domain, with the rest obtained from reference TRBV7-3 and TRBJ2-2, is as follows: GAGVSQTPSNKVTEKGKYVELRCDPISGHTALYWYRQSLGQGPEFLIYFQGTGAADDSGLPNDRFFAVRPEGSVSTLKIQRTERGDSAVYLCASRSGLAGELFFGEGSRLTVL.

The J gene is TRBJ2-7, the V gene TRBV7-2; TCRdb returns TRBD2, unconfirmable since there is no DNA. CDR1 SGHTA and CDR2 FQGNSA come from the germline V gene. The CDR3 has 17 residues. CDR3 loop: CASSAGTSGWPPYEQYF.

The chain is built from TRBV6-5 and TRBJ1-5; TCRdb indicates TRBD1, and absent DNA this call remains unverified. Germline V lookup: CDR1 MNHEY, CDR2 SVGAGI. The CDR3 is made up of 14 amino acids. The chain's CDR3 is CASSYSAAGGPQHF.

The chain employs TRBV7-9 and TRBJ2-1; as DNA is missing, the TRBD2 call by TCRdb cannot be tested. The CDR3 has 18 amino acids. CDR1 is SEHNR, CDR2 FQNEAQ, per germline (reference sequence). CDR3 residues: CASSLELAGRSSYNEQFF.

V gene TRBV29-1 combines with J gene TRBJ2-7; the TCRdb call, TRBD1, lacks DNA for checking. Germline loops: CDR1 SQVTM, CDR2 ANQGSEA. The CDR3 covers 13 residues. The chain's CDR3 is CSVVLRVSHEQYF.

The J gene is TRBJ2-2, the V gene TRBV20-1. This CDR3 contains 13 residues. Per the germline V gene, CDR1 is DFQATT and CDR2 is SNEGSKA (reference sequence). CDR3 sequence: CSARTANTGELFF.

The CDR3 sequence: CASSYGTGDYEQYF. The chain carries TRBV11-2 and TRBJ2-7; absent DNA, TCRdb's TRBD1 call cannot be checked. Germline CDR1 is SGHAT and CDR2 is FQNNGV. CDR3 length: 14 amino acids.

The genes are TRBV29-1 and TRBJ2-7; TCRdb picks TRBD1, but there is no DNA to check that call. The CDR3 spans 14 residues. From germline, CDR1 is SQVTM and CDR2 ANQGSEA. CDR3: CSAEGTGGKDEQYF.

V and J are TRBV7-9 and TRBJ2-1; TCRdb indicates TRBD2, and absent DNA this call remains unverified. CDR3 length: 14 amino acids. Germline-derived CDR1 and CDR2 are SEHNR and FQNEAQ (reference sequence). CDR3 residues: CASSPSGMGYEQFF.

V usage is TRBV7-9 and J usage is TRBJ1-4; lacking DNA, the TRBD1 call made by TCRdb goes unchecked. Looked up from germline, CDR1 is SEHNR and CDR2 is FQNEAQ (reference sequence). This CDR3 is 14 amino acids long. The chain's CDR3 is CASSLVQGEEKLFF.

The chain recombines TRBV28 with TRBJ2-2; TCRdb's D call, TRBD1, is unchecked because there is no DNA. The CDR3 is made up of 15 amino acids. Germline V lookup: CDR1 MDHEN, CDR2 SYDVKM. CDR3 protein: CASSKAGDHTGELFF.